Below, 32 T cell receptor beta chains from the same sample are listed, as sequenced in a study of shared clonotypes between healthy human individuals. Sequencing used immunoSEQ multiplex PCR; TCRdb keeps in-frame clones, though not all of them. The sample includes millions of clones, 80% to 95% seen only once; the top ten take under 0.45%. The sequenced sample was naive CD4+ T cells from PBMCs. Subset described: CD45RA+ positively selected. The receptors originated from a man aged 18 to 29 in good health. Some clones in this sample may be carry-over from other donors' samples.

Here the CDR3 DNA reads TGCGCCAGCAGCTATCGGGGGCGGAGCGGGGAGCTGTTTTTT. Encoded protein: CASSYRGRSGELFF. The chain employs TRBV5-1 and TRBJ2-2; D is tentatively TRBD1 or TRBD2 (6 bases each). The germline CDR1 and CDR2 sequences are SGHRS and YFSETQ. This CDR3 contains 14 residues. V shed 3 bases and J shed 7 bases, with 13 bases lying between them.

This clone was found once. V gene TRBV6-4 combines with J gene TRBJ1-3; D is undetermined. V lost 7 bases to trimming and J lost 0 bases, with 16 bases between them. The germline CDR1 and CDR2 sequences are MRHNA and SNTAGT. The CDR3 covers 16 residues. CDR3 loop: CASNGLPKISGNTIYF. The CDR3 DNA is TGTGCCAGCAATGGACTCCCAAAAATCTCTGGAAACACCATATATTTT.

This clone has a single count. The rearrangement joins TRBV2 to TRBJ2-1, with D hard to call. This CDR3 comprises 11 residues. Germline CDR1 and CDR2: SNHLY and FYNNEI. Trimming removed 8 bases at V and 3 bases at J, with 5 bases between. The CDR3 coding sequence is TGTGCCAGCGGGATCTACAATGAGCAGTTCTTC. As protein: CASGIYNEQFF.

This clone was observed once. The rearrangement uses TRBV5-4 and TRBJ2-7; D assignment may be TRBD1 or TRBD2 (5 bases each). The CDR3 is 14 residues long. V lost 4 bases and J lost 1, with 12 bases in between. CDR1 is SGHNT and CDR2 is YYREEE in the germline V gene (reference sequence). The DNA for the CDR3 is TGTGCCAGCAGCCTGGGGGTAGCTTCCTACGAGCAGTACTTC. Amino acid sequence: CASSLGVASYEQYF.

V gene TRBV25-1 combines with J gene TRBJ2-7, with D perhaps matching TRBD2 (5 bases). V was pared by 10 bases and J by 4 bases, with 23 bases between. Germline lookup yields CDR1 MGHDK and CDR2 SYGVNS. This CDR3 contains 15 residues. The chain's CDR3 is CANSFLSGGSYEQYF. The CDR3, as DNA: TGTGCCAACTCCTTTCTCAGTGGCGGGTCGTACGAGCAGTACTTC.

This sequence joins TRBV14 and TRBJ2-5; no clear D. The V gene's germline CDR1 is SGHDN and CDR2 FVKESK. The V end lost 2 bases, the J end lost 1 base, and 11 bases lay between the germline ends. This CDR3 contains 15 residues. CDR3 bases: TGTGCCAGCAGCCAATATAACTATCTCCAAGAGACCCAGTACTTC. Translated, it gives CASSQYNYLQETQYF.

The V gene is TRBV28, the J gene TRBJ2-5, with TRBD1 matching 7 bases. The CDR3 runs 14 residues. Germline CDR1 is MDHEN and CDR2 is SYDVKM. With 5 bases clipped from V and 2 bases from J, the junction kept 5 bases outside the gene matches. The CDR3: CASSIRQGQETQYF. In DNA form, the CDR3 reads TGTGCCAGCAGTATAAGACAGGGTCAAGAGACCCAGTACTTC.

The rearrangement uses TRBV5-1 and TRBJ2-2; 7 nucleotides match TRBD2. The CDR3 runs to 18 residues. Germline V gives CDR1 SGHRS, CDR2 YFSETQ. The junction had 12 bases not matched to a gene; V was cut back by 4 bases and J by 0 bases. CDR3 region: CASSPQPKLAPNTGELFF. The CDR3 DNA reads as TGCGCCAGCAGCCCGCAACCCAAACTAGCGCCGAACACCGGGGAGCTGTTTTTT.

This chain links TRBV7-2 with TRBJ1-1; D not certain. Per the germline V gene, CDR1 is SGHTA and CDR2 is FQGNSA. The CDR3 contains 13 residues. V shed 1 base and J shed 3 bases, with 6 bases lying between them. The CDR3 DNA reads as TGTGCCAGCAGCTTAGTGCGGCACACTGAAGCTTTCTTT. Translation gives CASSLVRHTEAFF.

This chain links TRBV29-1 with TRBJ1-2, with D maybe TRBD1 (5 bases). Germline assignment: CDR1 SQVTM and CDR2 ANQGSEA. The CDR3 is 12 amino acids. Trimming removed 7 bases from V and 7 bases from J, with 16 bases in between. CDR3 loop: CSANQGSAGYTF. The CDR3 coding sequence is TGCAGCGCAAACCAGGGTTCTGCTGGCTACACCTTC.

V is TRBV28 and J is TRBJ2-1; D possibly corresponds to TRBD2 (7 bases). Germline lookup yields CDR1 MDHEN and CDR2 SYDVKM. The CDR3 has 15 residues. V dropped 6 bases and J dropped 9 bases, with 21 bases sitting between them. DNA of the CDR3: TGTGCCAGCAGACTACATAGAGGGGGGGGAGGTGAGCAGTTCTTC. Residues: CASRLHRGGGGEQFF.

Here the CDR3 reads CASSVAMGFTGELFF. CDR3 coding DNA: TGTGCCAGCAGCGTAGCTATGGGGTTCACCGGGGAGCTGTTTTTT. This chain connects TRBV9 to TRBJ2-2; D not resolved. V lost 0 bases and J lost 4, with 10 bases in between. This CDR3 has 15 residues. The V gene's germline CDR1 is SGDLS and CDR2 YYNGEE.

The V gene is TRBV6-1, the J gene TRBJ1-2, with 8 nucleotides matching TRBD1. This CDR3 contains 15 residues. Germline V gene lookup returns CDR1 MNHNS and CDR2 SASEGT. The trim removed 1 base at V and 3 bases at J, leaving 4 bases unmatched. CDR3 coding DNA: TGTGCCAGCAGTGAAGGGGTGGACAGGGACTATGGCTACACCTTC. The encoded protein is CASSEGVDRDYGYTF.

The V and J genes are TRBV18 and TRBJ2-7, with 16 bases lining up with TRBD2. The trim removed 4 bases at V and 0 bases at J, leaving 12 bases unmatched. Germline CDR1 is KGHSH and CDR2 is LQKENI. CDR3 size: 20 residues. The chain's CDR3 is CASSLSDGTSGRALSYEQYF. For the CDR3, the DNA is TGTGCCAGCTCACTCTCAGACGGGACTAGCGGGAGGGCGCTCTCCTACGAGCAGTACTTC.

V and J are TRBV2 and TRBJ2-5; the D is unclear. This CDR3 comprises 13 residues. V was shortened by 3 bases and J by 1 base, with 6 bases between the two germline ends. Per germline, CDR1 SNHLY and CDR2 FYNNEI. The CDR3 sequence is CASSEYTQETQYF. As DNA, the CDR3 is TGTGCCAGCAGTGAGTACACCCAAGAGACCCAGTACTTC.

With regard to this clone: Other DNA variants within this sample encode the same CDR3. The genes are TRBV19 and TRBJ1-2; D is unclear. The V and J ends lost 3 bases and 4 bases respectively, with 9 bases between them. CDR1 and CDR2 (germline): LNHDA, SQIVND (reference sequence). The CDR3 extends over 13 amino acids. Here the CDR3 DNA reads TGTGCCAGTAGTATTGGGCAGGTCTATGGCTACACCTTC. Protein product: CASSIGQVYGYTF.

V and J are TRBV5-4 and TRBJ1-6; 8 bases match TRBD1. This CDR3 has 14 amino acids. Germline assignment: CDR1 SGHNT and CDR2 YYREEE (reference sequence). V shed 4 bases, J shed 10 bases, and the junction held 7 bases outside the gene matches. CDR3 region: CASSDRGGGSPLHF. In nucleotides, the CDR3 is TGTGCCAGCAGCGACAGGGGCGGAGGGTCACCCCTCCACTTT.

This clone was observed a handful of times. The J gene is TRBJ1-2, the V gene TRBV28; maybe TRBD1 (6 bases). Germline CDR1 is MDHEN and CDR2 is SYDVKM. This CDR3 contains 15 residues. Trimming took 2 bases from V and 4 from J, leaving 14 bases between them. CDR3 nucleotides: TGTGCCAGCAGTTTACCTGGACAGACGCCCTATGGCTACACCTTC. This codes for CASSLPGQTPYGYTF.

This chain links TRBV5-4 with TRBJ2-2; tentative D call: TRBD1 (6 bases). CDR3 length equals 15 residues. Germline CDR1 and CDR2: SGHNT and YYREEE (reference sequence). The V and J ends lost 1 base and 3 bases respectively, with 10 bases between them. The CDR3 loop is CASSLYRTDTGELFF. The DNA of the CDR3 is TGTGCCAGCAGCTTGTACCGGACAGACACCGGGGAGCTGTTTTTT.

The J gene is TRBJ2-5, the V gene TRBV18, with TRBD2 matching 7 bases. The CDR3 runs to 14 residues. The V segment lost 6 bases and the J segment 1 base; nucleotides outside the gene matches: 5. Germline V CDR1 and CDR2: KGHSH, LQKENI. Here the CDR3 reads CASSPSSGQETQYF. CDR3 DNA: TGTGCCAGCTCCCCGTCTAGCGGCCAAGAGACCCAGTACTTC.

This chain uses TRBV7-9 with TRBJ2-1; perhaps TRBD2 as D (6 bases). V was shortened by 2 bases and J by 5 bases, with 13 bases between the two germline ends. Germline V CDR1 and CDR2: SEHNR, FQNEAQ (reference sequence). The CDR3 covers 15 residues. Written as DNA, the CDR3 is TGTGCCAGCAGCTTATATCGGGACTTTGACAATGAGCAGTTCTTC. It is translated as CASSLYRDFDNEQFF. The whole variable domain, remainder taken from reference TRBV7-9 and TRBJ2-1, is DTGVSQNPRHKITKRGQNVTFRCDPISEHNRLYWYRQTLGQGPEFLTYFQNEAQLEKSRLLSDRFSAERPKGSFSTLEIQRTEQGDSAMYLCASSLYRDFDNEQFFGPGTRLTVL.

The CDR3 DNA reads as TGTGCCATCGGGACTCCCGAAACTAATGAAAAACTGTTTTTT. It is translated as CAIGTPETNEKLFF. This rearrangement joins TRBV10-3 to TRBJ1-4; TRBD1 is a possible D gene (5 bases). This CDR3 is built from 14 residues. Trimming took off 8 bases at V and 1 base at J, with 11 bases between the two ends. The germline V gene has CDR1 ENHRY and CDR2 SYGVKD.

Remarks on this clone: The sample contains more than one DNA sequence encoding this CDR3. J is TRBJ2-7 and V is TRBV27, with D perhaps TRBD2 (5 bases). Germline loops: CDR1 MNHEY, CDR2 SMNVEV (reference sequence). The V gene lost 6 bases and the J gene lost 6 bases, with 15 bases spanning the gap. CDR3 length: 13 residues. The CDR3 DNA is TGTGCCAGCAGCCACCCCCCCGCGGGCGAGCAGTACTTC. It is translated as CASSHPPAGEQYF.

A single count supports this clone. The chain employs TRBV5-4 and TRBJ2-1; D is ambiguous. Trimming took off 2 bases at V and 6 bases at J, with 9 bases between the two ends. The CDR3 covers 13 residues. Germline CDR1 reads SGHNT; CDR2 reads YYREEE (reference sequence). The chain's CDR3 is CASSLGQTNEQFF. The CDR3 nucleotides read TGTGCCAGCAGCTTAGGGCAAACCAATGAGCAGTTCTTC.

This chain links TRBV7-3 with TRBJ1-1; TRBD1 matches 9 bases. CDR3 size: 17 residues. Germline lookup yields CDR1 SGHTA and CDR2 FQGTGA. After removal of 2 bases from V and 5 bases from J, the junction contained 12 bases not matched to a gene. This chain's CDR3 is CASSLLNPGQGGTEAFF. CDR3 DNA: TGTGCCAGCAGCTTACTGAACCCGGGACAGGGCGGAACTGAAGCTTTCTTT. The full variable domain, rest sourced from reference TRBV7-3 and TRBJ1-1, is GAGVSQTPSNKVTEKGKYVELRCDPISGHTALYWYRQSLGQGPEFLIYFQGTGAADDSGLPNDRFFAVRPEGSVSTLKIQRTERGDSAVYLCASSLLNPGQGGTEAFFGQGTRLTVV.

The CDR3 DNA reads TGTGCCAGCAGTGTCAGAAAGGGCGAGTTCGGCTACACCTTC. Translating it yields CASSVRKGEFGYTF. V is TRBV6-1 and J is TRBJ1-2; D unclear. The CDR3 extends over 14 amino acids. V shed 4 bases and J shed 8 bases, with 17 bases lying between them. The germline gives CDR1 MNHNS, CDR2 SASEGT.

This sequence joins TRBV19 and TRBJ2-5, with TRBD2 identical over 10 bases. Trimming cost V 6 bases and J 0 bases; bases outside gene matches: 4. The CDR3 is 15 residues long. Looked up from germline, CDR1 is LNHDA and CDR2 is SQIVND (reference sequence). The CDR3 nucleotides read TGTGCCAGTAGGAGACTAGCGGGCTACCAAGAGACCCAGTACTTC. It yields the protein CASRRLAGYQETQYF.

In DNA, the CDR3 is TGTGCCAGCAGCAGGCGGACAGCGGGGGGAAACACCATATATTTT. Its translation is CASSRRTAGGNTIYF. The chain recombines TRBV7-2 with TRBJ1-3, with a possible D match to TRBD1 (6 bases). Looked up from germline, CDR1 is SGHTA and CDR2 is FQGNSA. The CDR3 runs to 15 residues. V was cut by 5 bases and J by 4 bases, with 15 bases left in between. The full variable domain, with the rest looked up from reference TRBV7-2 and TRBJ1-3, is GAGVSQSPSNKVTEKGKDVELRCDPISGHTALYWYRQSLGQGLEFLIYFQGNSAPDKSGLPSDRFSAERTGGSVSTLTIQRTQQEDSAVYLCASSRRTAGGNTIYFGEGSWLTVV.

Points on this clone: Other DNA sequences in the sample encode the same CDR3. The V call is TRBV5-5, the J call TRBJ1-5; D is possibly TRBD1 (5 bases). CDR3 length: 15 residues. Trimming pared 0 bases from V and 1 base from J, leaving 8 bases between. The germline CDR1 and CDR2 sequences are SGHKS and YYEKEE (reference sequence). The CDR3 reads CASSLGQGSNQPQHF. CDR3 DNA sequence: TGTGCCAGCAGCTTGGGCCAGGGAAGCAATCAGCCCCAGCATTTT.

This clone occurred a few times. The J gene is TRBJ1-5, the V gene TRBV10-3; 8 bases are shared with TRBD1. J gave up 2 bases and V 0 bases, and 0 bases lay outside the gene matches. The CDR3 covers 15 residues. The V gene's germline CDR1 is ENHRY and CDR2 SYGVKD. CDR3 nucleotide sequence: TGTGCCATCAGTGAGTCGGGACAGGGCAATCAGCCCCAGCATTTT. This codes for CAISESGQGNQPQHF.

CDR3 nucleotides: TGTGCCAGCAGTACTCGGGTCGGCGAGCAGTACTTC. Encoded protein: CASSTRVGEQYF. The chain joins TRBV6-5 to TRBJ2-7; no reliable D call. This CDR3 contains 12 residues. With 5 bases removed from V and 6 bases from J, the gap between germline ends came to 11 bases. Germline CDR1 is MNHEY and CDR2 is SVGAGI.

For the CDR3, the DNA is TGTGCCAGCAGTTTGTTGGGCGGGAGGGCCCCCACCGGGGAGCTGTTTTTT. Residues: CASSLLGGRAPTGELFF. The chain is built from TRBV28 and TRBJ2-2; 9 nucleotides line up with TRBD2. The CDR3 length is 17 residues. After removal of 3 bases from V and 4 bases from J, the junction contained 9 bases not matched to a gene. Germline values: CDR1 MDHEN, CDR2 SYDVKM.